This is a list of T cell receptor beta chains from one sample in a study of T cells after yellow fever vaccination. TCRdb itself ran the 5' RACE reads through MiXCR, one entry per CDR3 protein. The data show some 400,000 distinct CDR3 sequences, around 6.4% seen once. The sample was PBMCs, taken 5 days after the yellow fever booster vaccination. Source of these receptors: a man aged 25 to 40 who received the YFV17D yellow fever vaccine. CDR3s include the opening cysteine and the closing phenylalanine or tryptophan. D genes are given only for firm matches. Size values are once, few and many counts, or a class for expanded clones, and some rows have none.

j_gene | d_gene | v_gene | abundance | CDR3nt | CDR3aa
TRBJ2-7 | TRBD1 | TRBV20-1 | many | TGCAGTGCTAGAGAAACAGGGGTTACCTACGTTATCCAGCAGTACTTC | CSARETGVTYVIQQYF
TRBJ2-3 | . | TRBV7-9 | few | TGTGCCAGCAGCTCTCGACTAGACTTGGCAGATACGCAGTATTTT | CASSSRLDLADTQYF
TRBJ2-7 | . | TRBV7-8 | few | TGTGCCAGCAGCCCCTGGGGTGGAACTACCTACGAGCAGTACTTC | CASSPWGGTTYEQYF
TRBJ2-3 | . | TRBV20-1 | . | TGCAGTGCTAGGAAACTCGTCACAGATACGCAGTATTTT | CSARKLVTDTQYF
TRBJ2-3 | . | TRBV3-1 | many | TGTGCCAGCAGCCAAGTGTCAGATACGCAGTATTTT | CASSQVSDTQYF
TRBJ1-6 | . | TRBV19 | few | TGTGCCAGTAGTATCCAACTGGGTGGCAATTCACCCCTCCACTTT | CASSIQLGGNSPLHF
TRBJ2-2 | . | TRBV4-1 | few | TGCGCCAGCAGCCAAGGTTACCAGGGGATCCCGAACACCGGGGAGCTGTTTTTT | CASSQGYQGIPNTGELFF
TRBJ2-1 | TRBD2 | TRBV4-2 | many | TGTGCCAGCAGTACGGGAGGGAGGGTAGCGGGAGGCCTCTCCTACAATGAGCAGTTCTTC | CASSTGGRVAGGLSYNEQFF
TRBJ2-3 | . | TRBV20-1 | many | TGCAGTGCCTCACTAAGCTTAGCAGGAGATACGCAGTATTTT | CSASLSLAGDTQYF
TRBJ2-7 | . | TRBV6-5 | few | TGTGCCGTCGGCGGCACAGGTGTCCACGAGCAGTACTTC | CAVGGTGVHEQYF
TRBJ2-5 | . | TRBV10-3 | . | TGTGCCATCAGCCCGGGAATCAAACAAGAGACCCAGTACTTC | CAISPGIKQETQYF
TRBJ2-1 | . | TRBV11-2 | many | TGTGCCAGCAGCCCGACTACCCACAATGAGCAGTTCTTC | CASSPTTHNEQFF
TRBJ2-2 | . | TRBV29-1 | . | TGCAGCGTTGACCCCGCAGGGGGGACCGGGGAGCTGTTTTTT | CSVDPAGGTGELFF
TRBJ2-3 | . | TRBV29-1 | few | TGCAGCGGTGGGGGAGGCGCCGATACGCAGTATTTT | CSGGGGADTQYF
TRBJ2-3 | . | TRBV10-3 | . | TGTGCCATCAGTGAGCACAGACAGACAGATACGCAGTATTTT | CAISEHRQTDTQYF
TRBJ2-3 | . | TRBV2 | few | TGTGCCAGCAGTCGGGGCACGAGACAGGCAGATACGCAGTATTTT | CASSRGTRQADTQYF
TRBJ2-3 | . | TRBV7-2 | . | TGTGCCAGCAGCTTAGGGGGGGTGGGCCGCACAGATACGCAGTATTTT | CASSLGGVGRTDTQYF
TRBJ2-1 | . | TRBV6-2/TRBV6-3 | many | TGTGCCAGCAGTTACGGGAAGTCCCGGTACAATGAGCAGTTCTTC | CASSYGKSRYNEQFF
TRBJ2-1 | TRBD2 | TRBV9 | . | TGTGCCAGCAGCGTAGAGGGGACTAGTTCCTACAATGAGCAGTTCTTC | CASSVEGTSSYNEQFF
TRBJ2-5 | . | TRBV20-1 | . | TGCAGTGTGCTAGGTCCCAGACAAGAGACCCAGTACTTC | CSVLGPRQETQYF
TRBJ2-2 | . | TRBV20-1 | many | TGCAGTGTTGCCGGAGTCCTCGGGGAGCTGTTTTTT | CSVAGVLGELFF
TRBJ2-7 | TRBD1 | TRBV7-6 | few | TGTGCTACCGGGACAGGGAACGAGCAGTACTTC | CATGTGNEQYF
TRBJ2-2 | TRBD1 | TRBV12-3/TRBV12-4 | few | TGTGCCACCCAGGGGGCGCGGAACACCGGGGAGCTGTTTTTT | CATQGARNTGELFF
TRBJ2-3 | TRBD2 | TRBV6-5 | few | TGTGCCAGCAGTTACGGGGGAGGGTCTGGAGATACGCAGTATTTT | CASSYGGGSGDTQYF
TRBJ1-2 | TRBD1 | TRBV11-2 | few | TGTGCCAGCAGCCTACAGACAGGGGAAGGTGGCTACACCTTC | CASSLQTGEGGYTF
TRBJ2-4 | . | TRBV6-1 | few | TGTGCCAGCAGAGGGTACAGCCACCTGCGGGTAAACATTCAGTACTTC | CASRGYSHLRVNIQYF
TRBJ2-1 | . | TRBV28 | many | TGTGCCAGCAGTTTACTCTCAAGTGAGCAGTTCTTC | CASSLLSSEQFF
TRBJ2-3 | . | TRBV20-1 | few | TGCAGTGCTAGCCGGGGCCTGGGCACAGATACGCAGTATTTT | CSASRGLGTDTQYF
TRBJ1-2 | TRBD1 | TRBV7-2 | many | TGTGCCAGCAGCTTAGTTTTGGGACAGGGGGTCTATGGCTACACCTTC | CASSLVLGQGVYGYTF
TRBJ2-1 | TRBD2 | TRBV7-8 | . | TGTGCCAGCAGCACCTTGAAGACTAGCGGCAATGAGCAGTTCTTC | CASSTLKTSGNEQFF
TRBJ2-7 | . | TRBV14 | few | TGTGCCAGCAGCCAAGATCGGCCAGTACCCTACGAGCAGTACTTC | CASSQDRPVPYEQYF